These 9 T cell receptor beta chains were all obtained from the same sample, sequenced in a study of cytomegalovirus exposure and HLA in healthy donors. PCR involved 60 Vbeta and 13 Jbeta primers. The repertoire was sequenced with immunoSEQ multiplex PCR; TCRdb's copy has only in-frame clones and lacks some. In the table there are 85,000 to 130,000 clones, roughly 76% of which are singletons. Specimen: PBMCs. All receptors come from a woman aged 45-65 years in good health and CMV-seropositive.

The chain couples TRBV2 to TRBJ2-2; 13 bases align to TRBD2. Germline CDR1 and CDR2: SNHLY and FYNNEI. This CDR3 is built from 15 residues. V lost 4 bases and J lost 4; bases outside the gene matches: 0. As DNA, the CDR3 is TGTGCCAGCAGTGGGACTAGCGGGGGCACCGGGGAGCTGTTTTTT. It is translated as CASSGTSGGTGELFF.

This clone appeared once. J is TRBJ1-2 and V is TRBV5-4, with TRBD1 matching 12 bases. The V segment lost 4 bases and the J segment 6 bases; nucleotides outside the gene matches: 7. This CDR3 region has 15 residues. The germline CDR1 and CDR2 sequences are SGHNT and YYREEE (reference sequence). The CDR3 region is CASSGGGQGAHGYTF. DNA for the CDR3: TGTGCCAGCAGCGGAGGGGGACAGGGGGCACATGGCTACACCTTC.

The chain combines TRBV5-6 with TRBJ2-7; 12 bases match TRBD2. V gave up 4 bases and J gave up 2 bases; unmatched junction bases: 4. CDR1 SGHDT and CDR2 YYEEEE come from the germline V gene. The length of the CDR3 is 15 residues. The CDR3, as DNA: TGTGCCAGCAGCACACGGACTAGCGGGGCCTACGAGCAGTACTTC. As protein: CASSTRTSGAYEQYF.

The J gene is TRBJ1-2, the V gene TRBV18; D gene uncertain. The CDR3 spans 15 residues. The germline CDR1 and CDR2 sequences are KGHSH and LQKENI. Trimming pared 1 base from V and 7 bases from J, leaving 16 bases between. CDR3 sequence reads: CASSPLMGVSGGYTF. CDR3 DNA: TGTGCCAGCTCACCACTGATGGGCGTCTCAGGTGGCTACACCTTC.

The chain uses TRBV5-1 and TRBJ1-4, with a possible D match to TRBD1 (5 bases). V dropped 1 base and J dropped 4 bases, with 14 bases sitting between them. Per the germline V gene, CDR1 is SGHRS and CDR2 is YFSETQ. This CDR3 region has 16 residues. As DNA, the CDR3 is TGCGCCAGCAGCTTGACTTTGGGGGGAGGTAATGAAAAACTGTTTTTT. Amino acid sequence: CASSLTLGGGNEKLFF.

V usage is TRBV19 and J usage is TRBJ1-5; 8 positions match TRBD1. Germline CDR1 and CDR2: LNHDA and SQIVND (reference sequence). With 4 bases clipped from V and 6 bases from J, the junction kept 8 bases outside the gene matches. The CDR3 covers 15 residues. The CDR3 here is CASSKRQGTRQPQHF. The DNA of the CDR3 is TGTGCCAGTAGTAAAAGACAGGGGACACGTCAGCCCCAGCATTTT.

This clone came up once. The chain combines TRBV30 with TRBJ2-1, with TRBD2 matching 7 bases. Germline V lookup: CDR1 GTSNPN, CDR2 SVGIG (reference sequence). Trimming at V came to 3 bases and at J to 12 bases, leaving 8 bases not matched to a gene. CDR3 size: 12 residues. CDR3 coding DNA: TGTGCCTGGAGACCCTTATGGGGGGGGCAGTTCTTC. As protein: CAWRPLWGGQFF.

This clone was seen a single time. V gene TRBV5-1 combines with J gene TRBJ2-1; D perhaps matches TRBD1 (5 bases). This CDR3 comprises 14 residues. V shed 0 bases and J shed 4 bases, with 8 bases lying between them. Germline assignment: CDR1 SGHRS and CDR2 YFSETQ. The CDR3 nucleotides read TGCGCCAGCAGCTTGGGGGGCCGATACAATGAGCAGTTCTTC. Amino acids: CASSLGGRYNEQFF. Filled out from reference TRBV5-1 and TRBJ2-1, the complete variable domain reads KAGVTQTPRYLIKTRGQQVTLSCSPISGHRSVSWYQQTPGQGLQFLFEYFSETQRNKGNFPGRFSGRQFSNSRSEMNVSTLELGDSALYLCASSLGGRYNEQFFGPGTRLTVL.

The gene calls are TRBV5-1 and TRBJ1-5; the match to TRBD1 covers 10 bases. The CDR3 sequence is 17 residues long. V was pared by 2 bases and J by 1 base, with 6 bases of the junction left unmatched. Germline CDR1 and CDR2: SGHRS and YFSETQ. In DNA, the CDR3 is TGCGCCAGCAGCTTCGGGACAGGGGTTGGGAGCAATCAGCCCCAGCATTTT. Translating it yields CASSFGTGVGSNQPQHF.